This TCR beta chain was obtained from a study of cytomegalovirus exposure and HLA in healthy donors. Notes on the study in general: Analysis performed later showed TCR beta chains linked to HLA being more clonally expanded than equally common others. The study flagged 150 to 200 TCR beta chains as cytomegalovirus-associated. High specificity and sensitivity for cytomegalovirus status were reported for the classifier.

This CDR3 region has 15 residues. Germline V gene sequence: CDR1 LGHNA, CDR2 YSLEER. 13 Jbeta primers and 60 Vbeta primers were used for the PCR. In the original workflow: In a later analysis, the count reached approximately 80 million unique TCR beta chains, with 9 million to 11 million shared. Here immunoSEQ multiplex PCR was the method, and the copy in TCRdb shows in-frame clones only, minus some. V and J calls plus clone size are reproduced from that table; the DNA served to infer D and trimming. Among about 130,000 clones listed, around 78% were seen once. With regard to this clone: Its antigen is not identified. One end of the junction varies from germline; a read error may be responsible.

J is TRBJ1-5 and V is TRBV4-3; tentatively, D is TRBD1 (6 bases). The sequence came from a woman in her fifties or sixties in good health and CMV-seronegative. Material: PBMCs. The CDR3 sequence: CASSQASGVNQPQNF. The CDR3 DNA reads TGCGCCAGCAGCCAAGCATCAGGGGTCAATCAGCCCCAGAATTTT.